The clone carrying this T cell receptor beta chain was observed many times. Its antigen remains unidentified. These data originate in a study of read filtering for tumor transcriptome and immune sequencing. Study details: DNase treatment preceded whole-transcriptome library preparation. General observations from the study: In IR-seq, single-read clonotypes were roughly 82% of clonotypes but approximately 3.5% of reads.

CDR3 length: 18 residues. V lost 1 base, J lost 10 bases, and 12 bases stayed unmatched. The germline V gene encodes CDR1 LGHDT and CDR2 YNNKEL (reference sequence). Molecular barcoded adaptors covering alpha/delta and beta/gamma chains were used on around 370 ng RNA. TCRdb called the reads again in MiXCR, with one record for every CDR3 protein. The sample shows more than 100,000 distinct CDR3 sequences, about 13% of them seen only once. Sequencing was carried out using a population of CD138-negative cells sorted from bone marrow. The receptor comes from a donor at least 40 years old with multiple myeloma. This sequence joins TRBV3-1 and TRBJ2-1; 14 nucleotides agree with TRBD2. The CDR3 region has the DNA TGTGCCAGCAGCCAAGGAGTCCGACTAGCGGGAGGGGTGCGCGAGCAGTTCTTC. Residues: CASSQGVRLAGGVREQFF.